One sample yielded the 29 T cell receptor beta chains listed below, sequenced in a study of T cell responses to AZD1222 COVID-19 vaccine. TCRdb keeps only in-frame clones here, not all; method: immunoSEQ multiplex PCR. The sample includes tens of thousands of clones, approximately 84% of them seen just once. Sequenced material: peripheral blood, taken on day 0 of AZD1222 vaccination. The receptors shown here come from an adult in good health.

The J gene is TRBJ1-6, the V gene TRBV19; 7 bases align to TRBD1. Germline CDR1 is LNHDA and CDR2 is SQIVND (reference sequence). The V and J ends lost 4 bases and 0 bases, in that order; junction bases with no gene match: 0. The length of the CDR3 is 15 residues. CDR3 in DNA: TGTGCCAGTAGTACAGGGGGCTCCTATAATTCACCCCTCCACTTT. Protein: CASSTGGSYNSPLHF.

The chain carries TRBV7-2 and TRBJ1-2; the D gene is possibly TRBD1 (6 bases). CDR3 length: 15 amino acids. The germline V gene encodes CDR1 SGHTA and CDR2 FQGNSA. Deletions cut 0 bases from V and 5 bases from J, with 13 bases between. Here the CDR3 reads CASSLAGGQFYGYTF. CDR3 sequence (DNA): TGTGCCAGCAGCTTAGCGGGGGGACAATTTTATGGCTACACCTTC.

This clone appeared a few times. The sample contains more than one DNA sequence encoding this CDR3. The V and J genes are TRBV28 and TRBJ2-1, with 10 bases fitting TRBD2. The CDR3 length is 16 residues. Per the germline V gene, CDR1 is MDHEN and CDR2 is SYDVKM. With V trimmed by 2 bases and J by 5 bases, 6 bases remained unmatched. In DNA, the CDR3 is TGTGCCAGCAGTTTACCCAGCGGGAGGGCCAACAATGAGCAGTTCTTC. Encoded protein: CASSLPSGRANNEQFF.

The J gene is TRBJ2-1, the V gene TRBV27; D is unresolved. V lost 3 bases to trimming and J lost 8 bases, with 8 bases between them. The CDR3 covers 12 residues. Germline V gene lookup returns CDR1 MNHEY and CDR2 SMNVEV (reference sequence). This chain's CDR3 is CASSLGRDEQFF. In DNA form, the CDR3 reads TGTGCCAGCAGTTTGGGTCGAGATGAGCAGTTCTTC.

The chain uses TRBV5-5 and TRBJ2-5; the D gene is possibly TRBD2 (6 bases). Between the trimmed V and J ends, which lost 2 bases and 5 bases, there was a span of 19 bases. This CDR3 comprises 16 residues. Germline CDR1 is SGHKS and CDR2 is YYEKEE (reference sequence). The CDR3 coding sequence is TGTGCCAGCAGCTTCACTCGACTAGGGGACCGCGAGACCCAGTACTTC. It yields the protein CASSFTRLGDRETQYF.

This chain links TRBV7-6 with TRBJ2-1; tentatively, D is TRBD2 (7 bases). V was pared by 4 bases and J by 5 bases, with 21 bases between. Looked up from germline, CDR1 is SGHVS and CDR2 is FNYEAQ. CDR3 length: 17 residues. Here the CDR3 reads CASSSPEGGGAHNEQFF. CDR3 coding DNA: TGTGCCAGCAGCTCCCCAGAAGGGGGGGGAGCACACAATGAGCAGTTCTTC.

This clone was seen just once. The chain uses TRBV29-1 and TRBJ2-7; the D gene could be TRBD1 or TRBD2 (5 bases each). The CDR3 has 12 amino acids. Trimming shortened V by 7 bases and J by 3 bases, and 13 bases separated the two germline ends. Germline V gene sequence: CDR1 SQVTM, CDR2 ANQGSEA. The CDR3 sequence is CSGKVGDYEQYF. The CDR3 DNA reads TGCAGCGGCAAGGTGGGGGACTACGAGCAGTACTTC.

The gene calls are TRBV27 and TRBJ2-7; TRBD2 agrees at 8 bases. Per the germline V gene, CDR1 is MNHEY and CDR2 is SMNVEV (reference sequence). V was clipped by 5 bases and J by 3 bases; unmatched bases: 9. This CDR3 region has 15 residues. The chain's CDR3 is CASSPRLASVYEQYF. The CDR3 nucleotides read TGTGCCAGCAGTCCGAGACTAGCGTCCGTCTACGAGCAGTACTTC.

DNA of the CDR3: TGTGCCAGCAGCTTACACCGCTCTGGAAACACCATATATTTT. It specifies CASSLHRSGNTIYF. The rearrangement links TRBV11-3 to TRBJ1-3; D call uncertain. There are 14 residues in the CDR3. Trimming left V 2 bases short and J 0 bases short, with 5 bases between. The germline CDR1 and CDR2 sequences are SGHNT and YENEEA.

The CDR3 spells CASSSGLINYGYTF. For the CDR3, the DNA is TGTGCCAGCAGTTCGGGACTTATTAACTATGGCTACACCTTC. The rearrangement uses TRBV28 and TRBJ1-2, with a tentative D call TRBD1 (5 bases). Germline values: CDR1 MDHEN, CDR2 SYDVKM. The V and J ends lost 4 bases and 1 base respectively, with 10 bases between them. The CDR3 runs to 14 residues.

This clone came up once. This rearrangement joins TRBV6-1 to TRBJ2-5, with D perhaps assigned TRBD1 or TRBD2 (6 bases each). This CDR3 region has 14 residues. CDR1 and CDR2 (germline): MNHNS, SASEGT. The V end was cut by 2 bases, the J end by 5 bases, with 12 bases between. The CDR3 DNA reads TGTGCCAGCAGTGAAAGGGGGGCTGGGGAGACCCAGTACTTC. This sequence encodes CASSERGAGETQYF.

The J gene is TRBJ2-6, the V gene TRBV29-1, with D possibly TRBD1 on 6 matching bases. The CDR3 has 18 amino acids. V shed 4 bases and J shed 0 bases, with 19 bases lying between them. Germline V CDR1 and CDR2: SQVTM, ANQGSEA. Here the CDR3 reads CSVVWTESSVSGANVLTF. In DNA form, the CDR3 reads TGCAGCGTTGTCTGGACAGAATCCAGTGTCTCTGGGGCCAACGTCCTGACTTTC.

V gene TRBV6-5 combines with J gene TRBJ2-1; tentative D call: TRBD2 (6 bases). This CDR3 is 15 amino acids long. Germline CDR1 reads MNHEY; CDR2 reads SVGAGI. With 4 bases removed from V and 1 base from J, the gap between germline ends came to 11 bases. The CDR3 bases are TGTGCCAGCAGTTTGGAGCGGGTGTCCTACAATGAGCAGTTCTTC. It specifies CASSLERVSYNEQFF.

The gene calls are TRBV7-3 and TRBJ1-1, with D perhaps TRBD1 (6 bases). Germline assignment: CDR1 SGHTA and CDR2 FQGTGA. This CDR3 has 14 amino acids. The V end was cut by 2 bases, the J end by 7 bases, with 14 bases between. The CDR3 here is CASSLQGSSGEAFF. CDR3 in DNA: TGTGCCAGCAGCTTACAGGGGTCCTCTGGTGAAGCTTTCTTT.

This chain connects TRBV27 to TRBJ1-2; 8 bases fit TRBD1. V was pared by 11 bases and J by 2 bases, with 7 bases of the junction left unmatched. Germline loops: CDR1 MNHEY, CDR2 SMNVEV (reference sequence). The CDR3 runs to 13 residues. The CDR3 loop is CAVGQGVNYGYTF. The CDR3 region has the DNA TGTGCCGTCGGACAGGGTGTCAACTATGGCTACACCTTC.

The rearrangement joins TRBV6-6 to TRBJ2-3; TRBD2 matches 11 bases. Germline V gives CDR1 MNHNY, CDR2 SVGAGI (reference sequence). The CDR3 sequence is 17 residues long. Trimming removed 5 bases from V and 3 bases from J; junction bases left unmatched: 10. The CDR3 sequence is CASSPAPGTSGTDTQYF. The CDR3 coding sequence is TGTGCCAGCAGTCCCGCTCCCGGGACTAGCGGAACAGATACGCAGTATTTT.

This clone was observed once. The chain is built from TRBV18 and TRBJ1-3, with a tentative D call TRBD1 (6 bases). The CDR3 sequence is 15 residues long. The V end was cut by 0 bases, the J end by 0 bases, with 6 bases between. Germline V gene sequence: CDR1 KGHSH, CDR2 LQKENI. The CDR3 reads CASSPPTGSGNTIYF. The CDR3 DNA sequence: TGTGCCAGCTCACCACCGACAGGCTCTGGAAACACCATATATTTT.

The chain employs TRBV3-1 (or the pseudogene TRBV3-2) and TRBJ1-1; the D is unclear. CDR1 is LGHDT and CDR2 is YNNKEL in the germline V gene (reference sequence). With 5 bases removed from V and 1 base from J, the gap between germline ends came to 5 bases. The CDR3 is made up of 12 amino acids. The CDR3 loop is CASSNRNTEAFF. The CDR3 DNA sequence: TGTGCCAGCAGCAACCGGAACACTGAAGCTTTCTTT.

The chain has TRBV2 and TRBJ2-3, with D perhaps TRBD2 (6 bases). V lost 11 bases and J lost 4, with 16 bases in between. CDR1 is SNHLY and CDR2 is FYNNEI in the germline V gene. This CDR3 is 13 amino acids long. The CDR3 nucleotides read TGTGCCTGCGGGGCGAACCCCCCAGATACGCAGTATTTT. This gives the protein CACGANPPDTQYF.

In this sample, this clone turned up once. The J gene is TRBJ2-4, the V gene TRBV3-1 (or the pseudogene TRBV3-2), with D unresolved. V was trimmed by 0 bases and J by 0 bases, leaving 12 bases between them. The CDR3 length is 17 residues. CDR1 is LGHDT, CDR2 YNNKEL, per germline (reference sequence). The CDR3 DNA sequence: TGTGCCAGCAGCCAAGATCTCTCGTATCTAGCCAAAAACATTCAGTACTTC. Translating gives CASSQDLSYLAKNIQYF.

The CDR3 sequence: CASSLRGTGTTEAFF. The CDR3 nucleotides are TGTGCCAGCAGCCTACGGGGGACAGGGACCACTGAAGCTTTCTTT. The V call is TRBV5-6, the J call TRBJ1-1; 9 nucleotides align to TRBD1. With V trimmed by 4 bases and J by 4 bases, 8 bases remained unmatched. This CDR3 has 15 amino acids. CDR1 SGHDT and CDR2 YYEEEE come from the germline V gene.

The V and J genes are TRBV5-1 and TRBJ2-5; the match to TRBD2 covers 9 bases. V shed 2 bases, J shed 9 bases, and the junction held 14 bases outside the gene matches. Germline values: CDR1 SGHRS, CDR2 YFSETQ. The CDR3 has 16 residues. The CDR3 DNA reads as TGCGCCAGCAGCTTATTGCGGGAGGGGGTCGTAAGGGCCCAGTACTTC. Protein: CASSLLREGVVRAQYF.

The chain couples TRBV5-1 to TRBJ1-1, with 8 bases lining up with TRBD1. Trimming cost V 4 bases and J 2 bases; bases outside gene matches: 13. The CDR3 totals 17 residues. The germline gives CDR1 SGHRS, CDR2 YFSETQ. CDR3 nucleotides: TGCGCCAGCAGCCCGGAACTTGCGACAGGGGTAAACACTGAAGCTTTCTTT. Protein: CASSPELATGVNTEAFF.

Worth noting for this clone: Distinct nucleotide sequences in the sample also encode this CDR3. The V call is TRBV7-2, the J call TRBJ1-1; a weak D match, TRBD1 (5 bases). There are 14 residues in the CDR3. Germline values: CDR1 SGHTA, CDR2 FQGNSA. V was clipped by 2 bases and J by 3 bases, with 10 bases between them. As DNA, the CDR3 is TGTGCCAGCAGCTTACAGGGAGGGGACACTGAAGCTTTCTTT. Its protein is CASSLQGGDTEAFF.

The V and J genes are TRBV4-2 and TRBJ1-5, with D maybe TRBD1 (6 bases). The V gene's germline CDR1 is LGHNA and CDR2 YNFKEQ. The length of the CDR3 is 16 residues. V was pared by 4 bases and J by 0 bases, with 13 bases between. CDR3 in DNA: TGTGCCAGCAGCCTAGGTGGGGGGCTTAGCAATCAGCCCCAGCATTTT. Its translation is CASSLGGGLSNQPQHF.

CDR3 nucleotide sequence: TGTGCCAGCAGCTCGGACAGATTAAACTATGGCTACACCTTC. Translated, it gives CASSSDRLNYGYTF. This chain joins TRBV7-2 and TRBJ1-2; weak D call: TRBD1 (6 bases). The V and J ends lost 4 bases and 2 bases respectively, with 11 bases between them. The length of the CDR3 is 14 residues. The germline V gene encodes CDR1 SGHTA and CDR2 FQGNSA.

The J gene is TRBJ1-1, the V gene TRBV4-2; a weak D match, TRBD1 (5 bases). V was cut by 0 bases and J by 3 bases, with 17 bases left in between. CDR3 length equals 17 residues. Germline assignment: CDR1 LGHNA and CDR2 YNFKEQ. The CDR3 coding sequence is TGTGCCAGCAGCCAAGATCTTGGAGGGGTCGGGTACACTGAAGCTTTCTTT. Protein product: CASSQDLGGVGYTEAFF.

V and J are TRBV2 and TRBJ1-1, with D hard to call. The CDR3 has 14 residues. Between the trimmed V and J ends, which lost 4 bases and 0 bases, there was a span of 9 bases. Germline CDR1 is SNHLY and CDR2 is FYNNEI. The CDR3 protein is CASSVGQMNTEAFF. DNA of the CDR3: TGTGCCAGCAGTGTCGGGCAGATGAACACTGAAGCTTTCTTT.

The rearrangement links TRBV5-1 to TRBJ1-2; D is uncertain. With 0 bases removed from V and 3 bases from J, the gap between germline ends came to 18 bases. CDR3 length equals 17 residues. Germline assignment: CDR1 SGHRS and CDR2 YFSETQ. CDR3 DNA sequence: TGCGCCAGCAGCTTGGACGGAGACCCGCAACGGGACTATGGCTACACCTTC. This translates into CASSLDGDPQRDYGYTF.